These 15 T cell receptor beta chains were all obtained from the same sample, sequenced in a study of sequential checkpoint blockade in melanoma. Treatment in this sample: randomized to nivolumab then ipilimumab (arm A) or the reverse (arm B). Measured with immunoSEQ multiplex PCR; TCRdb has only the in-frame clones, and not every one. The profile shows about 12,000 clones, about 80% of them singletons. The material sequenced was CD8+ T cells sorted from blood (inferred from file names), taken from a patient given nivolumab and ipilimumab in sequence. Source of these receptors: a human donor with melanoma.

The chain combines TRBV7-9 with TRBJ2-1, with 11 bases aligning to TRBD2. Germline loops: CDR1 SEHNR, CDR2 FQNEAQ (reference sequence). V gave up 5 bases and J gave up 4 bases; unmatched junction bases: 4. The CDR3 runs 15 residues. CDR3 coding DNA: TGTGCCAGCAGCCCGACTAGCGGGGAGTACAATGAGCAGTTCTTC. It encodes CASSPTSGEYNEQFF.

The V call is TRBV7-9, the J call TRBJ2-5, with 11 bases aligning to TRBD2. Unmatched junction bases numbered 11, after V lost 1 base and J lost 1 base. The CDR3 runs to 19 residues. Germline CDR1 is SEHNR and CDR2 is FQNEAQ (reference sequence). The DNA of the CDR3 is TGTGCCAGCAGCTTAGTAGTGGTGACTAGCGGGGACTCCCAAGAGACCCAGTACTTC. Translation: CASSLVVVTSGDSQETQYF.

There are a few counts of this clone. V gene TRBV7-9 combines with J gene TRBJ1-4; the match to TRBD1 covers 8 bases. The V gene's germline CDR1 is SEHNR and CDR2 FQNEAQ (reference sequence). The CDR3 has 16 amino acids. After removal of 6 bases from V and 4 bases from J, the junction contained 10 bases not matched to a gene. The CDR3 bases are TGTGCCAGCAGTGGCCAGGGGGCAGGTAGTAATGAAAAACTGTTTTTT. Amino acids: CASSGQGAGSNEKLFF.

CDR3 loop: CASSPGTDTQYF. The CDR3 DNA is TGCGCCAGCAGCCCAGGGACAGATACGCAGTATTTT. The V gene is TRBV5-1, the J gene TRBJ2-3; a possible D gene is TRBD1 (5 bases). V was clipped by 4 bases and J by 3 bases, with 6 bases between them. This CDR3 is 12 amino acids long. Per the germline V gene, CDR1 is SGHRS and CDR2 is YFSETQ.

The J gene is TRBJ2-1, the V gene TRBV5-4; D is possibly TRBD2 (7 bases). The CDR3 covers 15 residues. Per germline, CDR1 SGHNT and CDR2 YYREEE (reference sequence). V was pared by 0 bases and J by 7 bases, with 14 bases between. CDR3 loop: CASSLAGGAGNEQFF. DNA for the CDR3: TGTGCCAGCAGCTTGGCGGGGGGCGCAGGTAATGAGCAGTTCTTC.

DNA of the CDR3: TGTGCCAGCAACCCAACCGGGGGTAGCACCGGGGAGCTGTTTTTT. It encodes CASNPTGGSTGELFF. The J gene is TRBJ2-2, the V gene TRBV9; the D gene is possibly TRBD2 (6 bases). This CDR3 has 15 residues. Germline V gene lookup returns CDR1 SGDLS and CDR2 YYNGEE. Trimming left V 6 bases short and J 4 bases short, with 16 bases between.

This rearrangement joins TRBV19 to TRBJ2-7, with D possibly being TRBD2 (5 bases). Trimming removed 4 bases at V and 3 bases at J, with 10 bases between. This CDR3 is 13 amino acids long. Germline CDR1 LNHDA, CDR2 SQIVND (reference sequence). DNA for the CDR3: TGTGCCAGTAGTAGCGGGTCCAACTACGAGCAGTACTTC. It translates to CASSSGSNYEQYF.

About this clone itself: Mismatch with germline at one junction end may stem from a read error. The J gene is TRBJ1-5, the V gene TRBV19; TRBD1 matches at 8 bases. Germline values: CDR1 LNHDA, CDR2 SQIVND (reference sequence). The CDR3 totals 16 residues. The CDR3 sequence is CASSIGDRGWNQPQHF. CDR3 DNA sequence: TGTGCCAGTAGCATAGGTGACAGGGGTTGGAATCAGCCCCAGCATTTT. The variable domain in full, completed from reference TRBV19 and TRBJ1-5, reads DGGITQSPKYLFRKEGQNVTLSCEQNLNHDAMYWYRQDPGQGLRLIYYSQIVNDFQKGDIAEGYSVSREKKESFPLTVTSAQKNPTAFYLCASSIGDRGWNQPQHFGDGTRLSIL.

The chain carries TRBV6-6 and TRBJ2-1; D is unclear. The CDR3 has 12 residues. The germline CDR1 and CDR2 sequences are MNHNY and SVGAGI (reference sequence). V lost 4 bases and J 7 bases, leaving 8 bases between the germline ends. The CDR3 DNA sequence: TGTGCCAGCAGTTTTGATAGTAATGAGCAGTTCTTC. Protein sequence: CASSFDSNEQFF.

This chain uses TRBV9 with TRBJ2-5, with 11 bases fitting TRBD1. Germline V gene data show CDR1 as SGDLS and CDR2 as YYNGEE. This CDR3 has 14 residues. The J segment lost 5 bases and the V segment lost 5 bases, leaving 5 bases of the junction unmatched. In nucleotides, the CDR3 is TGTGCCAGCAGTGGACAGGGGGCATATGAGACCCAGTACTTC. It specifies CASSGQGAYETQYF.

The chain is built from TRBV7-8 and TRBJ2-1; D is perhaps TRBD2 (6 bases). Germline V gene sequence: CDR1 SGHVS, CDR2 FQNEAQ. The V gene lost 2 bases and the J gene lost 9 bases, with 14 bases spanning the gap. The CDR3 has 14 residues. The CDR3 DNA follows: TGTGCCAGCAGCTTATGGGCCGGGAGTGTTGAGCAGTTCTTC. Protein sequence: CASSLWAGSVEQFF.

The CDR3 loop reads CASSQEPMGTYYGYTF. Here the CDR3 DNA reads TGCGCCAGCAGCCAAGAACCAATGGGGACTTACTATGGCTACACCTTC. The chain carries TRBV4-1 and TRBJ1-2; D may be TRBD1 (5 bases). Germline assignment: CDR1 MGHRA and CDR2 YSYEKL. The CDR3 has 16 amino acids. Trimming took 0 bases from V and 3 from J, leaving 14 bases between them.

In DNA, the CDR3 is TGTGCCAGCAGCTTGGCCCGAACAGGGGGCGGATACGGTGAAAAACTGTTTTTT. This gives the protein CASSLARTGGGYGEKLFF. This rearrangement joins TRBV5-6 to TRBJ1-4, with TRBD1 identical over 9 bases. Germline assignment: CDR1 SGHDT and CDR2 YYEEEE. V dropped 0 bases and J dropped 7; count of bases not matched to a gene: 13. This CDR3 region has 18 residues.

The rearrangement joins TRBV28 to TRBJ2-5; D might be TRBD2 (6 bases). The CDR3 runs 14 residues. The germline V gene encodes CDR1 MDHEN and CDR2 SYDVKM. Trimming removed 7 bases at V and 4 bases at J, with 16 bases between. In DNA, the CDR3 is TGTGCCAGCATCCCGTCCGGGGGTGGAGAGACCCAGTACTTC. This gives the protein CASIPSGGGETQYF.

Here the CDR3 reads CASSPTAGGSTDTQYF. The CDR3 DNA reads TGTGCCAGCAGCCCGACCGCGGGGGGTAGCACAGATACGCAGTATTTT. This rearrangement joins TRBV6-4 to TRBJ2-3, with TRBD2 matching 8 bases. J lost 0 bases, V lost 6 bases, and 8 bases had no gene match. The germline V gene has CDR1 MRHNA and CDR2 SNTAGT. The CDR3 runs to 16 residues.